This is a list of T cell receptor beta chains from one sample in a study of OX40 agonist ivuxolimab in advanced cancers. Sequenced by immunoSEQ multiplex PCR; TCRdb stores in-frame clones only, minus some. The sample yields around 70,000 clones, over 75% seen once. The sequenced sample was CD4+ or CD8+ T cells sorted from blood, obtained in a trial of the OX40 agonist ivuxolimab. The receptors stem from an adult with an advanced solid tumor such as melanoma, head and neck, liver or kidney cancer. Both conserved end residues are part of each CDR3. The D gene is left open where the match is weak. Not every row has a clone size; where given, it reads once, few, many or a size class.

J gene: TRBJ1-3; V gene: TRBV7-6; D gene: NA; clone size: NA; CDR3 protein: CASSSTIDGGNTIYF; CDR3 DNA: TGTGCCAGCAGCTCCACCATCGACGGTGGAAACACCATATATTTT
J gene: TRBJ2-1; V gene: TRBV11-2; D gene: TRBD1; clone size: NA; CDR3 protein: CASSTRQGAVDEQFF; CDR3 DNA: TGTGCCAGCAGCACTCGACAGGGGGCGGTCGATGAGCAGTTCTTC
J gene: TRBJ2-7; V gene: TRBV19; D gene: NA; clone size: few; CDR3 protein: CASRGGYEQYF; CDR3 DNA: TGTGCCAGTAGGGGAGGCTACGAGCAGTACTTC
J gene: TRBJ1-1; V gene: TRBV11-2; D gene: NA; clone size: NA; CDR3 protein: CASSSHTEAFF; CDR3 DNA: TGTGCCAGCAGCTCGCACACTGAAGCTTTCTTT
J gene: TRBJ1-1; V gene: TRBV10-3; D gene: NA; clone size: NA; CDR3 protein: CAVGGGMAEAFF; CDR3 DNA: TGTGCCGTTGGAGGGGGGATGGCTGAAGCTTTCTTT
J gene: TRBJ2-5; V gene: TRBV19; D gene: TRBD2; clone size: NA; CDR3 protein: CASSLSGARTQYF; CDR3 DNA: TGTGCCAGTAGCCTGAGCGGGGCACGGACCCAGTACTTC
J gene: TRBJ2-2; V gene: TRBV7-8; D gene: NA; clone size: NA; CDR3 protein: CASPSGGRFTGELFF; CDR3 DNA: TGTGCCAGCCCCTCGGGCGGACGATTCACCGGGGAGCTGTTTTTT
J gene: TRBJ1-4; V gene: TRBV10-3; D gene: NA; clone size: NA; CDR3 protein: CAISESGTGGFGDEKLFF; CDR3 DNA: TGTGCCATCAGTGAGTCGGGGACTGGGGGGTTCGGTGATGAAAAACTGTTTTTT
J gene: TRBJ2-1; V gene: TRBV15; D gene: TRBD2; clone size: NA; CDR3 protein: CATSRGTSGYNEQFF; CDR3 DNA: TGTGCCACCAGCCGAGGGACTAGCGGCTACAATGAGCAGTTCTTC
J gene: TRBJ2-3; V gene: TRBV2; D gene: TRBD2; clone size: few; CDR3 protein: CASSIAGGTDTQYF; CDR3 DNA: TGTGCCAGCAGCATAGCGGGGGGGACAGATACGCAGTATTTT
J gene: TRBJ2-1; V gene: TRBV5-4; D gene: TRBD2; clone size: NA; CDR3 protein: CASSHLAGGDNEQFF; CDR3 DNA: TGTGCCAGCAGCCATCTAGCGGGGGGAGACAATGAGCAGTTCTTC
J gene: TRBJ2-4; V gene: TRBV28; D gene: NA; clone size: NA; CDR3 protein: CASSLVSLNIQYF; CDR3 DNA: TGTGCCAGCAGTTTAGTGTCCCTAAACATTCAGTACTTC
J gene: TRBJ2-7; V gene: TRBV27; D gene: TRBD1; clone size: NA; CDR3 protein: CASSLGTGVLEQYF; CDR3 DNA: TGTGCCAGCAGTTTGGGGACAGGGGTTCTCGAGCAGTACTTC
J gene: TRBJ1-1; V gene: TRBV10-3; D gene: NA; clone size: few; CDR3 protein: CAISESISLTDMNTEAFF; CDR3 DNA: TGTGCCATCAGTGAGTCGATATCCCTAACAGACATGAACACTGAAGCTTTCTTT
J gene: TRBJ1-5; V gene: TRBV25-1; D gene: NA; clone size: NA; CDR3 protein: CASSGRTVNQPQHF; CDR3 DNA: TGTGCCAGCAGTGGGAGGACAGTCAATCAGCCCCAGCATTTT
J gene: TRBJ2-7; V gene: TRBV18; D gene: TRBD1; clone size: NA; CDR3 protein: CASSKGQSDSYEQYF; CDR3 DNA: TGTGCCAGCTCAAAGGGACAGTCCGACTCCTACGAGCAGTACTTC
J gene: TRBJ2-1; V gene: TRBV18; D gene: TRBD2; clone size: NA; CDR3 protein: CASSPLAGGGTAYNEQFF; CDR3 DNA: TGTGCCAGCTCACCACTAGCGGGAGGAGGGACGGCCTACAATGAGCAGTTCTTC
J gene: TRBJ1-5; V gene: TRBV25-1; D gene: NA; clone size: NA; CDR3 protein: CASSEGSGTAGSNQPQHF; CDR3 DNA: TGTGCCAGCAGTGAAGGTTCCGGCACCGCGGGAAGCAATCAGCCCCAGCATTTT
J gene: TRBJ2-2; V gene: TRBV7-3; D gene: NA; clone size: NA; CDR3 protein: CASSLSSTNTGELFF; CDR3 DNA: TGTGCCAGCAGCTTAAGTTCTACGAACACCGGGGAGCTGTTTTTT
J gene: TRBJ1-2; V gene: TRBV7-2; D gene: NA; clone size: NA; CDR3 protein: CASSLSRQTSNYGYTF; CDR3 DNA: TGTGCCAGCAGCTTATCAAGGCAAACAAGCAACTATGGCTACACCTTC
J gene: TRBJ2-2; V gene: TRBV5-8; D gene: NA; clone size: NA; CDR3 protein: CASSLAGIQNTGELFF; CDR3 DNA: TGTGCCAGCAGCTTGGCCGGGATTCAGAACACCGGGGAGCTGTTTTTT
J gene: TRBJ1-2; V gene: TRBV7-2; D gene: NA; clone size: few; CDR3 protein: CASSLALGTQDGYTF; CDR3 DNA: TGTGCCAGCAGCTTAGCGCTAGGGACCCAGGATGGCTACACCTTC